The entry below describes one T cell receptor (beta chain). This record belongs to a study of blood T cell repertoires in COVID-19. Study as a whole: There were acute and convalescent COVID-19 samples, and they came from the United States, Italy and Spain.

The CDR3 is made up of 14 amino acids. The V gene's germline CDR1 is SQVTM and CDR2 ANQGSEA. V gave up 4 bases and J gave up 2 bases; unmatched junction bases: 6. How the authors handled the data: Estimates of nucleated cell counts were drawn from the amplification of reference gene primers. Sequencing was performed with immunoSEQ multiplex PCR; in TCRdb, only in-frame clones are kept and a portion is missing. The V and J calls and clone size are taken from that table; D and trimming were inferred from the DNA. This repertoire shows hundreds of thousands of clones, around 81% found once; its top ten account for less than 4.5%.

The V gene is TRBV29-1, the J gene TRBJ1-1, with 8 bases lining up with TRBD1. The source is a woman between 50 and 59 years old with active or convalescent COVID-19. Sequencing input: peripheral blood. CDR3 residues: CSVVQTGVNTEAFF. The CDR3 coding sequence is TGCAGCGTTGTCCAGACAGGGGTAAACACTGAAGCTTTCTTT.